The present TCR beta chain was sequenced within a study of blood T cell repertoires in COVID-19. Study background: Sources were T cells, B-cell-depleted T cells, or PBMCs; the material itself was cDNA or gDNA.

Germline V lookup: CDR1 MDHEN, CDR2 SYDVKM. J was trimmed by 2 bases and V by 8 bases; bases with no gene match: 13. There are 17 residues in the CDR3. The method was immunoSEQ multiplex PCR; TCRdb's version includes in-frame clones alone and lacks a portion of them. The sample has approximately 70,000 clones, just under 90% seen once. Source material: peripheral blood. This sequence was found in a woman at least 80 years old with active COVID-19. The V and J genes are TRBV28 and TRBJ2-2; TRBD2 aligns across 8 bases. CDR3: CASSRVAGGGNTGELFF. CDR3 DNA sequence: TGTGCCAGCTCTCGGGTGGCGGGAGGAGGAAACACCGGGGAGCTGTTTTTT.